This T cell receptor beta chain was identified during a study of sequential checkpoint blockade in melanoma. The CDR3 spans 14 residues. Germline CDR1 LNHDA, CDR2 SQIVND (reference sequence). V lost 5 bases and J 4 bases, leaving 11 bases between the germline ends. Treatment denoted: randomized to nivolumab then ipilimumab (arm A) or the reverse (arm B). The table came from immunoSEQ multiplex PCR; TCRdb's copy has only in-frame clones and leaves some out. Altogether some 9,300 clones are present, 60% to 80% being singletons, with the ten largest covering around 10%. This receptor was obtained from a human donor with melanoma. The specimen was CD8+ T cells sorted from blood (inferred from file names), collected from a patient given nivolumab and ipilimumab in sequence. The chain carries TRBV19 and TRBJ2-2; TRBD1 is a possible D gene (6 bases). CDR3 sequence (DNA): TGTGCCAGTAGTCCGACGACAGGCACCGGGGAGCTGTTTTTT. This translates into CASSPTTGTGELFF.